What follows are 21 T cell receptor beta chains derived from one specimen sequenced in a study of shared clonotypes between healthy human individuals. Some clones are missing from TCRdb's copy, which holds only in-frame ones; the method was immunoSEQ multiplex PCR. This table holds about 680,000 clones, approximately 73% found once. Sequenced material: memory CD4+ T cells sorted from blood. As for subset: CD45RA-negative fraction. The receptor source for this set is a woman between 25 and 40 years old in good health.

This clone is a singleton in its sample. The chain carries TRBV12-5 and TRBJ2-2, with 7 bases lining up with TRBD1. The germline V gene encodes CDR1 LGHNT and CDR2 FRNRAP. J gave up 3 bases and V 0 bases, and 7 bases lay outside the gene matches. CDR3 length equals 17 residues. CDR3 sequence: CASGLVVAGGYTGELFF. Written as DNA, the CDR3 is TGTGCTAGTGGTTTGGTAGTGGCAGGGGGTTACACCGGGGAGCTGTTTTTT. Based on the CDR3 plus reference TRBV12-5 and TRBJ2-2, the full variable domain is DARVTQTPRHKVTEMGQEVTMRCQPILGHNTVFWYRQTMMQGLELLAYFRNRAPLDDSGMPKDRFSAEMPDATLATLKIQPSEPRDSAVYFCASGLVVAGGYTGELFFGEGSRLTVL.

The rearrangement links TRBV5-1 to TRBJ2-3; D could derive from TRBD1 or TRBD2 (5 bases each). The CDR3 runs to 15 residues. V lost 4 bases, J lost 3 bases, and 15 bases lay in between. In germline, CDR1 is SGHRS, CDR2 YFSETQ. CDR3 nucleotide sequence: TGCGCCAGCAGCCCAGTCGATGGGGGAACAGATACGCAGTATTTT. Amino acid sequence: CASSPVDGGTDTQYF.

V is TRBV6-5 and J is TRBJ2-3, with TRBD2 matching over 13 bases. V gave up 5 bases and J gave up 6 bases; unmatched junction bases: 5. Looked up from germline, CDR1 is MNHEY and CDR2 is SVGAGI. The length of the CDR3 is 15 residues. CDR3: CASSPWTSGGDTQYF. CDR3 nucleotide sequence: TGTGCCAGCAGTCCCTGGACTAGCGGGGGTGATACGCAGTATTTT.

In its sample, this clone was seen once. One base separates it from a far larger clone, so it is likely a read error. Other DNA sequences in the sample encode the same CDR3. V usage is TRBV11-2 and J usage is TRBJ2-5; D is ambiguous. The germline gives CDR1 SGHAT, CDR2 FQNNGV. The CDR3 extends over 11 amino acids. Trimming took 1 base from V and 4 from J, leaving 1 base between them. The CDR3 is CASSLGETQYF. CDR3 sequence (DNA): TGTGCCAGCAGCTTAGGAGAGACCCAGTACTTC. Full variable domain (remainder filled in from reference TRBV11-2 and TRBJ2-5): EAGVAQSPRYKIIEKRQSVAFWCNPISGHATLYWYQQILGQGPKLLIQFQNNGVVDDSQLPKDRFSAERLKGVDSTLKIQPAKLEDSAVYLCASSLGETQYFGPGTRLLVL.

This rearrangement joins TRBV6-5 to TRBJ2-6, with no clear D. CDR3 length: 15 residues. The ends were cut back, 4 bases at V and 3 bases at J, with 10 bases in the middle. From germline, CDR1 is MNHEY and CDR2 SVGAGI. The chain's CDR3 is CASSSEALGANVLTF. The CDR3 DNA reads as TGTGCCAGCAGTTCAGAGGCGCTTGGGGCCAACGTCCTGACTTTC.

The chain couples TRBV18 to TRBJ2-5, with D maybe TRBD2 (6 bases). The CDR3 has 13 residues. V lost 2 bases and J 2 bases, leaving 6 bases between the germline ends. Germline CDR1 reads KGHSH; CDR2 reads LQKENI. Written as DNA, the CDR3 is TGTGCCAGCTCACCAGCGGGACAAGAGACCCAGTACTTC. This encodes CASSPAGQETQYF.

V and J are TRBV6-6 and TRBJ1-4; 7 bases fit TRBD1. Germline V gene data show CDR1 as MNHNY and CDR2 as SVGAGI (reference sequence). This CDR3 has 13 residues. V lost 5 bases to trimming and J lost 8 bases; unmatched junction nucleotides: 5. CDR3 sequence reads: CASSRQGVEKLFF. The CDR3 DNA is TGTGCCAGCAGTCGACAGGGAGTGGAAAAACTGTTTTTT.

This clone appeared a few times. The chain recombines TRBV19 with TRBJ2-7; D is perhaps TRBD1 (6 bases). This CDR3 is 17 amino acids long. In germline, CDR1 is LNHDA, CDR2 SQIVND (reference sequence). V shed 5 bases and J shed 0 bases, with 20 bases lying between them. Here the CDR3 DNA reads TGTGCCAGTAGTCCCGGCCCTCGTGGACAGAGCTCCTACGAGCAGTACTTC. Amino acid sequence: CASSPGPRGQSSYEQYF.

The chain joins TRBV5-1 to TRBJ2-5; perhaps TRBD1 as D (5 bases). This CDR3 contains 14 residues. CDR1 is SGHRS and CDR2 is YFSETQ in the germline V gene. Trimming cost V 7 bases and J 2 bases, with 15 bases left between them. The chain's CDR3 is CASSPVGPQETQYF. CDR3 nucleotides: TGCGCCAGCTCACCGGTGGGGCCGCAAGAGACCCAGTACTTC.

A remark on this clone: Other DNA sequences within the sample encode an identical CDR3. The rearrangement uses TRBV18 and TRBJ2-3; D may be TRBD1 (6 bases). Germline CDR1 KGHSH, CDR2 LQKENI. The CDR3 totals 12 residues. V was trimmed by 4 bases and J by 6 bases, leaving 8 bases between them. The CDR3 nucleotides read TGTGCCAGCTCACTTGGGGGCGATACGCAGTATTTT. It codes for CASSLGGDTQYF.

The chain employs TRBV28 and TRBJ1-2; D might be TRBD1 (6 bases). Per germline, CDR1 MDHEN and CDR2 SYDVKM. Trimming took off 8 bases at V and 8 bases at J, with 12 bases between the two ends. This CDR3 has 11 amino acids. The CDR3 DNA reads TGTGCCAGCTACAGGGCGGAGGGCTACACCTTC. Amino acid sequence: CASYRAEGYTF.

A few counts support this clone. The chain joins TRBV2 to TRBJ1-4; 8 nucleotides line up with TRBD1. The J segment lost 5 bases and the V segment lost 7 bases, leaving 6 bases of the junction unmatched. In germline, CDR1 is SNHLY, CDR2 FYNNEI. CDR3 size: 14 residues. The CDR3 loop reads CASTRTGLNEKLFF. In DNA, the CDR3 is TGTGCCAGCACCCGGACAGGGTTAAATGAAAAACTGTTTTTT.

The chain joins TRBV19 to TRBJ2-7, with 7 bases aligning to TRBD1. The trim removed 1 base at V and 5 bases at J, leaving 5 bases unmatched. The germline V gene encodes CDR1 LNHDA and CDR2 SQIVND (reference sequence). The CDR3 totals 14 residues. Here the CDR3 reads CASSIVGQADEQYF. CDR3 nucleotide sequence: TGTGCCAGTAGTATAGTAGGACAGGCGGACGAGCAGTACTTC.

The chain uses TRBV6-5 and TRBJ2-1; D is uncertain. Looked up from germline, CDR1 is MNHEY and CDR2 is SVGAGI. This CDR3 contains 15 residues. V gave up 0 bases and J gave up 5 bases, with 11 bases separating them. DNA of the CDR3: TGTGCCAGCAGTTACTCGTTGAACGGACACAATGAGCAGTTCTTC. Translated: CASSYSLNGHNEQFF.

V is TRBV19 and J is TRBJ2-2; 8 bases agree with TRBD2. CDR3 length: 15 amino acids. Germline V lookup: CDR1 LNHDA, CDR2 SQIVND (reference sequence). V lost 3 bases and J lost 6; bases outside the gene matches: 6. CDR3: CASSIPGAGAGELFF. In DNA, the CDR3 is TGTGCCAGTAGTATCCCCGGAGCGGGAGCCGGGGAGCTGTTTTTT.

This clone was seen more than once but under ten times. The chain recombines TRBV18 with TRBJ2-2, with D perhaps matching TRBD1 (6 bases). The germline V and J ends were trimmed by 5 bases and 1 base, with 11 bases remaining between them. CDR1 is KGHSH, CDR2 LQKENI, per germline. The CDR3 totals 15 residues. This chain's CDR3 is CASSLTGQNTGELFF. In nucleotides, the CDR3 is TGTGCCAGCTCATTAACGGGACAGAACACCGGGGAGCTGTTTTTT.

This chain's CDR3 is CASSHDRVVEDTQYF. DNA for the CDR3: TGTGCCAGCAGCCACGACAGGGTTGTTGAAGATACGCAGTATTTT. V and J are TRBV14 and TRBJ2-3, with 7 positions matching TRBD1. This CDR3 spans 15 amino acids. The V segment lost 3 bases and the J segment 5 bases; nucleotides outside the gene matches: 8. Germline CDR1 SGHDN, CDR2 FVKESK.

This sequence joins TRBV27 and TRBJ2-2; the D gene is possibly TRBD1 (5 bases). V dropped 5 bases and J dropped 4 bases, with 23 bases sitting between them. The CDR3 runs 18 residues. The germline CDR1 and CDR2 sequences are MNHEY and SMNVEV (reference sequence). The CDR3 sequence is CASSPERFVGLGTGELFF. The CDR3 DNA reads TGTGCCAGCAGTCCGGAAAGGTTTGTGGGGCTAGGCACCGGGGAGCTGTTTTTT.

V and J are TRBV6-5 and TRBJ1-5; D is unclear. The CDR3 runs 12 residues. Trimming left V 2 bases short and J 9 bases short, with 8 bases between. Germline CDR1 is MNHEY and CDR2 is SVGAGI. The CDR3 DNA sequence: TGTGCCAGCAGTTACGGGGAGCGGCCCCAGCATTTT. Its translation is CASSYGERPQHF.

A few counts support this clone. The chain is built from TRBV7-2 and TRBJ2-2, with TRBD2 matching over 10 bases. Looked up from germline, CDR1 is SGHTA and CDR2 is FQGNSA. The junction had 3 bases not matched to a gene; V was cut back by 2 bases and J by 6 bases. There are 15 residues in the CDR3. CDR3 coding DNA: TGTGCCAGCAGCTTACTAGCGGGAGCTTCCGGGGAGCTGTTTTTT. Protein product: CASSLLAGASGELFF. Full variable domain (missing parts from reference TRBV7-2 and TRBJ2-2): GAGVSQSPSNKVTEKGKDVELRCDPISGHTALYWYRQSLGQGLEFLIYFQGNSAPDKSGLPSDRFSAERTGGSVSTLTIQRTQQEDSAVYLCASSLLAGASGELFFGEGSRLTVL.

J is TRBJ1-1 and V is TRBV28; 9 positions agree with TRBD1. This CDR3 is built from 15 residues. CDR1 and CDR2 from the germline V gene are MDHEN and SYDVKM. The V and J ends lost 5 bases and 3 bases, in that order; junction bases with no gene match: 7. The CDR3 DNA reads as TGTGCCAGCAGTCTCCGAAACAGGGGGCACACTGAAGCTTTCTTT. Its translation is CASSLRNRGHTEAFF.